The source of this TCR beta chain is a study of identical twins. General study results and limits: Diverse VJ usage suggested most zero-insertion clonotypes were not invariant T cells. Its conclusions, products of cross-sectional statistical analysis, did not come from following the same donors.

This clonotype was detected a few times. Antigen specificity is unknown. Among all donors, each was a healthy Caucasian. Template switching supplied a universal primer site; unique molecular identifiers were carried on the cDNA. TCRdb recomputed calls from the 5' RACE reads with MiXCR, one row per CDR3 protein. The sample contains some 710,000 distinct CDR3 sequences, around 5.7% of which appear only once. V lost 0 bases to trimming and J lost 2 bases, with 11 bases between them. The CDR3 is 15 residues long. CDR1 is SGDLS and CDR2 is YYNGEE in the germline V gene. Sequencing input: naive T cells sorted from blood. This chain joins TRBV9 and TRBJ2-5; maybe TRBD2 (6 bases). The receptor's source is a man younger than 35 in good health. The CDR3 reads CASSVALGGQETQYF. In DNA, the CDR3 is TGTGCCAGCAGCGTAGCCCTCGGGGGTCAAGAGACCCAGTACTTC.